The rows below give T cell receptor beta chains drawn from one sample of a study of control samples from healthy donors and cancer patients. The data were produced by immunoSEQ multiplex PCR, yet TCRdb's version contains in-frame clones alone and is incomplete. The sample shows about 160,000 clones, under 96% of them seen only once. What was sequenced was blood. The receptors originated from a woman in her 30s in good health. The CDR3 runs from the conserved cysteine through the conserved F or W. The D gene is left open where the match is weak.

D	V	CDR3
TRBD1	TRBV28	CASSSPTGGFEKLFF
-	TRBV29-1	CSVRGEGGSYNEQFF
-	TRBV7-6	CASSLQAGTQPQHF
-	TRBV6-4	CASSDSSEAFF
TRBD2	TRBV24-1	CATSDHGGLDVDTQYF
-	TRBV15	CATSAGGTEAFF
-	TRBV5-4	CASSYENPTDTQYF
-	TRBV6-5	CASILRVESPLHF
-	TRBV11-2	CASSSVGEQFF
-	TRBV3-1/TRBV3-2	CASSQVLQGDEQFF
-	TRBV7-9	CASSLAPGDYGYTF
TRBD1	TRBV19	CASSQQGAGIQPQHF
-	TRBV3-1/TRBV3-2	CASSQWDGGYTF
-	TRBV2	CASSGPVGGADTEAFF
-	TRBV18	CASSPAGVVYGYTF
TRBD2	TRBV3-1/TRBV3-2	CASSQVGLAGQETQYF
-	TRBV5-1	CASSLGVGGVYEQYF
-	TRBV2	CASSEARPSAQTQYF
-	TRBV15	CATRGLTGELFF
TRBD2	TRBV28	CASKGGLAGGNEQFF
TRBD1	TRBV9	CASSSRTGPRPDTQYF
TRBD1	TRBV3-1/TRBV3-2	CASTLDRGLGGELFF
TRBD1	TRBV4-2	CASSPQGAGNTIYF
-	TRBV18	CASSPGTALYEQYF
TRBD2	TRBV5-1	CASSLAGNQETQYF